This T cell receptor (beta chain) was recovered during a study of cytomegalovirus exposure and HLA in healthy donors. General study results and limits: Most subjects' HLA-A and HLA-B alleles were reportedly predicted from TCR beta sequences.

A multiplex PCR was run with 60 Vbeta primers and 13 Jbeta primers. Sequencing used immunoSEQ multiplex PCR; TCRdb keeps in-frame clones, though not all of them. Found here are over 65,000 clones; the top ten clones hold about 4.6%. The ends were cut back, 0 bases at V and 5 bases at J, with 3 bases in the middle. The CDR3 is 12 residues long. Germline values: CDR1 SGDLS, CDR2 YYNGEE. A remark on this clone: Its specificity is not known.

Material: PBMCs. The V and J genes are TRBV9 and TRBJ2-1; D remains unclear. The sequence was collected from a young man in good health and CMV-seronegative. This chain's CDR3 is CASSVANNEQFF. The CDR3 region has the DNA TGTGCCAGCAGCGTAGCAAACAATGAGCAGTTCTTC.